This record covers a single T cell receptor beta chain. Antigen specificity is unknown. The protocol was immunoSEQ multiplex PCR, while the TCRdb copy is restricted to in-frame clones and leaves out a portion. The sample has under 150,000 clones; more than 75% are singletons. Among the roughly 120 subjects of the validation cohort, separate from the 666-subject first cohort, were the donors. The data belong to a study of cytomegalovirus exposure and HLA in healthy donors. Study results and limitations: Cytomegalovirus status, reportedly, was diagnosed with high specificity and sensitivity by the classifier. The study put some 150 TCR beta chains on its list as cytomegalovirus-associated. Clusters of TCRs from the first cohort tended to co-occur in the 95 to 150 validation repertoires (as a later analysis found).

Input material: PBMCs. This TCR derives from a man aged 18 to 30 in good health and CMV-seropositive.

Here the CDR3 DNA reads TGCAGCGTTGAGGCGGGGGGCACTGAAGCTTTCTTT. Its protein is CSVEAGGTEAFF. The chain combines TRBV29-1 with TRBJ1-1, with a weak D call TRBD1 (5 bases). The CDR3 loop spans 12 amino acids. Germline values: CDR1 SQVTM, CDR2 ANQGSEA. The V end was cut by 3 bases, the J end by 4 bases, with 9 bases between.